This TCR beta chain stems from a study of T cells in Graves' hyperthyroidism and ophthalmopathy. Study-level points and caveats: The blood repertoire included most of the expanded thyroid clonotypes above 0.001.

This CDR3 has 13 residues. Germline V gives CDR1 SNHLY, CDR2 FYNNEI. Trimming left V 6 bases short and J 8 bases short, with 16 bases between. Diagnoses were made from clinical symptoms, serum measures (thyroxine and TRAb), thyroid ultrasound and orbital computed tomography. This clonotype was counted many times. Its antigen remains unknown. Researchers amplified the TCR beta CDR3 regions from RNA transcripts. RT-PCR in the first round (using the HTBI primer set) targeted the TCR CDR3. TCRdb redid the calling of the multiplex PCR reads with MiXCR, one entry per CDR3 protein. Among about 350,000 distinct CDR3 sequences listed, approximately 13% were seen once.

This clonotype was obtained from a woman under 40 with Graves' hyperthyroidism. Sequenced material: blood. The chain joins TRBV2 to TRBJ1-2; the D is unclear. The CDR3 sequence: CASRTGELRGYTF. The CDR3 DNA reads TGTGCCAGCAGAACCGGGGAACTAAGGGGCTACACCTTC.